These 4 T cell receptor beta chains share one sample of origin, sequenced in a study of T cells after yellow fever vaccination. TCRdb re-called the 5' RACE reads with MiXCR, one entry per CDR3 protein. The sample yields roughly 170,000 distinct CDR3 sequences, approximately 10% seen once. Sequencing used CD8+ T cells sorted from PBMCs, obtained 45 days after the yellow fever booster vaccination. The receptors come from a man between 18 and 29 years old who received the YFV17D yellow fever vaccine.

CDR3 nucleotide sequence: TGTGCCAGCAGCTACAGGACAGGGCGAAACACCATATATTTT. This sequence encodes CASSYRTGRNTIYF. The chain is built from TRBV7-9 and TRBJ1-3, with TRBD1 matching 8 bases. This CDR3 contains 14 residues. In germline, CDR1 is SEHNR, CDR2 FQNEAQ (reference sequence). V shed 4 bases and J 5 bases; nucleotides not matched to a gene: 4.

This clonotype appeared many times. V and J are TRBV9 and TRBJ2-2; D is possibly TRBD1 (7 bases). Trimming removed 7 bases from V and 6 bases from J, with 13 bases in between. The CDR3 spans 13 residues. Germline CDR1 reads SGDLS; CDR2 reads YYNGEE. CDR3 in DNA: TGTGCCAGCGGAGGAGGGGGCGCCGGGGAGCTGTTTTTT. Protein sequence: CASGGGGAGELFF.

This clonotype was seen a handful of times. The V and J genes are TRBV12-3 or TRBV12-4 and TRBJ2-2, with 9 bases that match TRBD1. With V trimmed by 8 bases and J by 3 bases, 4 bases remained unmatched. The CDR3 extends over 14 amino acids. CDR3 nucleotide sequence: TGTGCCAGCCTCAGGACAGGGGACACCGGGGAGCTGTTTTTT. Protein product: CASLRTGDTGELFF.

The CDR3 region is CASSQEGAAGDTQYF. The CDR3 coding sequence is TGTGCCAGCAGCCAAGAAGGGGCGGCAGGGGATACGCAGTATTTT. V usage is TRBV14 and J usage is TRBJ2-3; possible D gene TRBD1, 5 bases. The CDR3 loop spans 15 amino acids. The V end lost 0 bases, the J end lost 6 bases, and 13 bases lay between the germline ends. From germline, CDR1 is SGHDN and CDR2 FVKESK.